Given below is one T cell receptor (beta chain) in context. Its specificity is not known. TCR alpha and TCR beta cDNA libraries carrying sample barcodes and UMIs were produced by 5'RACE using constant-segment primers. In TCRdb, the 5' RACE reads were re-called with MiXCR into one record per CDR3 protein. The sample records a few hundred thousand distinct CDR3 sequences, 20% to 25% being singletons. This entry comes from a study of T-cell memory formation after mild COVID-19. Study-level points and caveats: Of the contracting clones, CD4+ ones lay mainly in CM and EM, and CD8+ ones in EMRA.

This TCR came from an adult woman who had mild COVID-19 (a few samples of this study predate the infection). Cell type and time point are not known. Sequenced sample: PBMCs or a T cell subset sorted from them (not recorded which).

CDR3 sequence (DNA): TGTGCCTGGAGAGGACCCTCGGGACAGGATTACGAGCAGTACTTC. It encodes CAWRGPSGQDYEQYF. The J gene is TRBJ2-7, the V gene TRBV30; 8 bases are a match to TRBD1. CDR1 is GTSNPN and CDR2 is SVGIG in the germline V gene (reference sequence). The CDR3 consists of 15 residues. V lost 3 bases, J lost 4 bases, and 11 bases stayed unmatched.